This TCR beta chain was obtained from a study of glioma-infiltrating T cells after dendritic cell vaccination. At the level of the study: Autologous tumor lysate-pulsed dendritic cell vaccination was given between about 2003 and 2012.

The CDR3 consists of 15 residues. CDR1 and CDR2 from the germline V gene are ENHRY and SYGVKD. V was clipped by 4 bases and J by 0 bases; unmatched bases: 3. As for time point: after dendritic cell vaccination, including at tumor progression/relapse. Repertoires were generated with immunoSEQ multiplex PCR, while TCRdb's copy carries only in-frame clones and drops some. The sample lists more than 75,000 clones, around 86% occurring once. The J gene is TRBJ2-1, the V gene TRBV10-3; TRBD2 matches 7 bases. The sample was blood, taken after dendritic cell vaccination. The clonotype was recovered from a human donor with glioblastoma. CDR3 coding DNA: TGTGCCATCAGTGGGGGCGGGGGCTCCTACAATGAGCAGTTCTTC. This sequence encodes CAISGGGGSYNEQFF.